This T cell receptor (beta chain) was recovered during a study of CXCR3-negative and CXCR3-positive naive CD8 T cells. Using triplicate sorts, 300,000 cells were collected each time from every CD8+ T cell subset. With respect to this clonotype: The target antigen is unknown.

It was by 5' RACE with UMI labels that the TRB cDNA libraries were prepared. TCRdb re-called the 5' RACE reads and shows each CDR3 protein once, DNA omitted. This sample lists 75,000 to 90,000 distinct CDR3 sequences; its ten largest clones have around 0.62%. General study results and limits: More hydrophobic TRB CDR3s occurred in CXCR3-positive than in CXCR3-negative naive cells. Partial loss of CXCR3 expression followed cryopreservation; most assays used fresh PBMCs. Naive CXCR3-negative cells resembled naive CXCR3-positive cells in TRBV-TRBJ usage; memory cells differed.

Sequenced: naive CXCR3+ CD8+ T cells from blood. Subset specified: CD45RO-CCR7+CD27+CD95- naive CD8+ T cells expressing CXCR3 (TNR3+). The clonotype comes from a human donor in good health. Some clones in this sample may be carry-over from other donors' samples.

The CDR3 region is CASSVTGEDGYTF. J is TRBJ1-2 and V is TRBV9; TCRdb's D call, TRBD1, is unchecked because there is no DNA. The CDR3 runs to 13 residues. Germline CDR1 is SGDLS and CDR2 is YYNGEE. The full variable domain, completed using reference TRBV9 and TRBJ1-2, is DSGVTQTPKHLITATGQRVTLRCSPRSGDLSVYWYQQSLDQGLQFLIQYYNGEERAKGNILERFSAQQFPDLHSELNLSSLELGDSALYFCASSVTGEDGYTFGSGTRLTVV.